The 28 T cell receptor beta chains below were found in one sample sequenced in a study of T cells in Graves' hyperthyroidism and ophthalmopathy. TCR beta CDR3 sequences were amplified from RNA transcripts. The HTBI primer set was used in a first-round RT-PCR of the TCR CDR3. TCRdb reprocessed the multiplex PCR reads via MiXCR and lists one record per CDR3 protein. This sample carries approximately 640,000 distinct CDR3 sequences, about 45% of them seen once, and the ten largest clones take about 7%. Sequencing was performed on peripheral blood or thyroid tissue (not recorded which). These TCRs come from an adult man with Graves' disease, either hyperthyroidism or ophthalmopathy (not recorded which).

A note on this clonotype: This could be a read error, since a much larger clone is one nucleotide away. This chain connects TRBV2 to TRBJ1-5, with D possibly TRBD2 on 6 matching bases. The DNA end is a closer match to TRBJ2-3, so the J assignment may be wrong. This CDR3 contains 14 residues. Germline CDR1 reads SNHLY; CDR2 reads FYNNEI. In nucleotides, the CDR3 is TGTGCCAGCAGCCTTGATCGGGGGAGGCAGCCCCAGTATTTT. This codes for CASSLDRGRQPQYF.

V usage is TRBV2 and J usage is TRBJ1-2, with 7 bases identical to TRBD1. The CDR3 has 14 residues. Germline loops: CDR1 SNHLY, CDR2 FYNNEI. V gave up 4 bases and J gave up 8 bases; unmatched junction bases: 10. The CDR3: CASSVTIQGWGYTF. DNA for the CDR3: TGTGCCAGCAGTGTCACAATACAGGGGTGGGGCTACACCTTC.

The chain's CDR3 is CSVEAGGTEEQYF. The CDR3 bases are TGCAGCGTTGAGGCAGGCGGCACTGAAGAGCAGTACTTC. The rearrangement uses TRBV29-1 and TRBJ2-7; no definite D call. CDR3 length: 13 amino acids. Germline CDR1 SQVTM, CDR2 ANQGSEA. The germline V and J ends were trimmed by 3 bases and 7 bases, with 16 bases remaining between them.

This clonotype turned up a few times. The gene calls are TRBV29-1 and TRBJ1-2; weak D call: TRBD1 (6 bases). CDR3 size: 13 residues. Trimming pared 4 bases from V and 7 bases from J, leaving 16 bases between. CDR1 is SQVTM, CDR2 ANQGSEA, per germline. This CDR3 is CSVGQNRDIGYTF. For the CDR3, the DNA is TGCAGCGTTGGGCAGAACCGGGACATTGGCTACACCTTC.

As to this clonotype: A much more abundant neighbour one base away suggests this may be a read error. The chain combines TRBV7-9 with TRBJ2-7; 9 nucleotides match TRBD2. CDR3 length: 14 amino acids. From germline, CDR1 is SEHNR and CDR2 FQNEAQ (reference sequence). The DNA for the CDR3 is TGCGCCAGCAGTGAGGCTAGCGGGACCTACGAGCAGTACTTC. The encoded protein is CASSEASGTYEQYF. The variable domain in full, with the rest retrieved from reference TRBV7-9 and TRBJ2-7, is DTGVSQNPRHKITKRGQNVTFRCDPISEHNRLYWYRQTLGQGPEFLTYFQNEAQLEKSRLLSDRFSAERPKGSFSTLEIQRTEQGDSAMYLCASSEASGTYEQYFGPGTRLTVT.

This chain connects TRBV6-5 to TRBJ1-1; D gene uncertain. CDR3 size: 13 residues. In germline, CDR1 is MNHEY, CDR2 SVGAGI. The V end was cut by 7 bases, the J end by 11 bases, with 20 bases between. The CDR3 coding sequence is TGTGCCAGCACTCGACTCGGCCATCGTGAGGCTTTCTTT. Translation gives CASTRLGHREAFF.

This clonotype has a handful of counts. The J gene is TRBJ1-1, the V gene TRBV6-6; D is possibly TRBD1 (6 bases). V lost 7 bases and J 4 bases, leaving 13 bases between the germline ends. The CDR3 runs 13 residues. The V gene's germline CDR1 is MNHNY and CDR2 SVGAGI (reference sequence). The CDR3: CASIEGVVTEAFF. The CDR3 DNA sequence: TGTGCCAGCATTGAGGGGGTGGTCACTGAAGCTTTCTTT.

Concerning this clonotype: This may be a read error, as it is one base from a much larger clone. The chain recombines TRBV29-1 with TRBJ1-2, with unresolved D. Germline V gives CDR1 SQVTM, CDR2 ANQGSEA. The CDR3 is 14 amino acids. As DNA, the CDR3 is TGCAGTGTCGACGCGTCTGTAGCTAACTATGGCTACACCTTC. It is translated as CSVDASVANYGYTF.

V usage is TRBV29-1 and J usage is TRBJ1-4; 10 bases line up with TRBD1. V trimming: 3 bases; J trimming: 7 bases; junction bases outside the gene matches: 5. Germline V CDR1 and CDR2: SQVTM, ANQGSEA. The CDR3 has 14 amino acids. The CDR3 nucleotides are TGCAGCGTTGAGGACAGGGGGGGCGGTGAAAAACTGTTTTTT. This codes for CSVEDRGGGEKLFF. Filled out from reference TRBV29-1 and TRBJ1-4, the complete variable domain reads SAVISQKPSRDICQRGTSLTIQCQVDSQVTMMFWYRQQPGQSLTLIATANQGSEATYESGFVIDKFPISRPNLTFSTLTVSNMSPEDSSIYLCSVEDRGGGEKLFFGSGTQLSVL.

Concerning this clonotype: A read error may explain this, as a much larger clone is one base away. The chain has TRBV14 and TRBJ1-4; D is unclear. The CDR3 consists of 12 residues. The ends were cut back, 4 bases at V and 6 bases at J, with 6 bases in the middle. Germline V lookup: CDR1 SGHDN, CDR2 FVKESK. The CDR3 reads CASSRNDEKLFF. In nucleotides, the CDR3 is TGTGCCAGCAGCCGCAACGATGAAAAACTGTTTTTT.

This clonotype was picked up a small number of times. The chain combines TRBV7-2 with TRBJ1-2; 10 bases fit TRBD1. The CDR3 has 17 amino acids. J was trimmed by 3 bases and V by 5 bases; bases with no gene match: 12. The V gene's germline CDR1 is SGHTA and CDR2 FQGNSA. CDR3 residues: CASSTHTDRGLDYGYTF. The CDR3 nucleotides are TGTGCCAGCAGCACTCACACCGACAGGGGGCTCGACTATGGCTACACCTTC.

Note on this clonotype: The missing conserved phenylalanine or tryptophan at the end of this CDR3 makes a read error likely. Because the CDR3's place on the DNA is in doubt, the DNA is left out and the CDR3 is given as listed by TCRdb. The rearrangement links TRBV6-6 to TRBJ2-7; the table gives TRBD1 as D, unverified against the DNA. The CDR3 extends over 8 residues, inclusive of both ends. CDR1 MNHNY and CDR2 SVGAGI come from the germline V gene (reference sequence). The CDR3 spells CASSRPDR.

The count of this clonotype is one. This chain uses TRBV2 with TRBJ1-4; 7 bases align to TRBD1. Germline CDR1 SNHLY, CDR2 FYNNEI. V lost 4 bases and J lost 7; bases outside the gene matches: 9. This CDR3 spans 15 amino acids. This CDR3 reads CASSATGWEVEKLFF. The CDR3 bases are TGTGCCAGCAGTGCGACAGGGTGGGAGGTTGAAAAACTGTTTTTT.

This clonotype occurred many times. The chain couples TRBV14 to TRBJ2-5; no reliable D call. Looked up from germline, CDR1 is SGHDN and CDR2 is FVKESK. CDR3 length: 12 amino acids. Deletions cut 0 bases from V and 5 bases from J, with 4 bases between. DNA of the CDR3: TGTGCCAGCAGCCAAGATTGGGAGACCCAGTACTTC. Its translation is CASSQDWETQYF.

A remark on this clonotype: Relative to the germline gene, one junction end is altered; a read error may explain this. The chain couples TRBV29-1 to TRBJ1-1; D is possibly TRBD1 (6 bases). This CDR3 is 13 amino acids long. Germline assignment: CDR1 SQVTM and CDR2 ANQGSEA. The CDR3 region is CSLRTAGSTETFF. CDR3 in DNA: TGCAGCCTTCGGACAGCTGGGAGCACTGAAACTTTCTTT.

The chain employs TRBV11-3 and TRBJ1-1; 9 positions agree with TRBD1. In germline, CDR1 is SGHNT, CDR2 YENEEA. V dropped 5 bases and J dropped 6; count of bases not matched to a gene: 13. The CDR3 consists of 16 residues. CDR3 sequence: CASSQMVTGGRAEAFF. For the CDR3, the DNA is TGTGCCAGCAGCCAAATGGTTACAGGGGGCAGGGCTGAAGCTTTCTTT.

V usage is TRBV10-3 and J usage is TRBJ1-1; a weak D match, TRBD1 (6 bases). The CDR3 has 14 residues. The V end lost 6 bases, the J end lost 7 bases, and 18 bases lay between the germline ends. The germline V gene has CDR1 ENHRY and CDR2 SYGVKD. The CDR3 bases are TGTGCCATCAGCACGCGGGGGGGGGCTGGTGAAGCTTTCTTT. Its translation: CAISTRGGAGEAFF.

The table lists this clonotype with many counts. V is TRBV7-9 and J is TRBJ1-6; tentative D call: TRBD1 (6 bases). The germline V gene encodes CDR1 SEHNR and CDR2 FQNEAQ (reference sequence). The CDR3 extends over 15 amino acids. V lost 10 bases, J lost 8 bases, and 21 bases lay in between. The CDR3 DNA follows: TGTGCCATCCCCCAGGGGCCGGGGTCAGATTCACCCCTCCACTTT. As protein: CAIPQGPGSDSPLHF.

This clonotype was seen only a few times. The chain carries TRBV24-1 and TRBJ2-2; the match to TRBD1 covers 10 bases. Germline-derived CDR1 and CDR2 are KGHDR and SFDVKD. V dropped 0 bases and J dropped 4; count of bases not matched to a gene: 7. There are 18 residues in the CDR3. The CDR3 loop reads CATSDLRLDRGGTGELFF. The CDR3 DNA reads TGTGCCACCAGTGATTTGCGACTGGACAGGGGGGGCACCGGGGAGCTGTTTTTT.

This clonotype was counted only a few times. The chain employs TRBV12-3 or TRBV12-4 and TRBJ1-6; D remains ambiguous. V shed 3 bases and J shed 8 bases, with 11 bases lying between them. There are 14 residues in the CDR3. The CDR3 nucleotides read TGTGCCAGCAGTTTCCGCAGGATGGATTCACCCCTCCACTTT. Encoded protein: CASSFRRMDSPLHF.

There are a few counts of this clonotype. The chain is built from TRBV5-1 and TRBJ2-7; 14 nucleotides line up with TRBD2. This CDR3 has 15 residues. V lost 5 bases and J lost 3; bases outside the gene matches: 4. The germline gives CDR1 SGHRS, CDR2 YFSETQ. CDR3 in amino acids: CASRQTSGRGYEQYF. The CDR3, as DNA: TGCGCCAGCAGACAGACTAGCGGGAGGGGCTACGAGCAGTACTTC.

The V call is TRBV30, the J call TRBJ1-5, with D maybe TRBD1 (5 bases). The CDR3 sequence is 15 residues long. Germline loops: CDR1 GTSNPN, CDR2 SVGIG (reference sequence). The germline V and J ends were trimmed by 3 bases and 3 bases, with 15 bases remaining between them. DNA for the CDR3: TGTGCCTGGAGCCAAGGGGCGGGGGACAATCAGCCCCAGCATTTT. Its translation is CAWSQGAGDNQPQHF. Looking up the rest from reference TRBV30 and TRBJ1-5 gives the full variable domain: SQTIHQWPATLVQPVGSPLSLECTVEGTSNPNLYWYRQAAGRGLQLLFYSVGIGQISSEVPQNLSASRPQDRQFILSSKKLLLSDSGFYLCAWSQGAGDNQPQHFGDGTRLSIL.

This clonotype was found a few times. This chain uses TRBV7-9 with TRBJ1-1, with D tentatively TRBD1 (5 bases). V was trimmed by 5 bases and J by 4 bases, leaving 14 bases between them. CDR1 SEHNR and CDR2 FQNEAQ come from the germline V gene (reference sequence). This CDR3 is 14 amino acids long. This chain's CDR3 is CASSPQGSSTEAFF. CDR3 sequence (DNA): TGTGCCAGCAGCCCTCAGGGTAGCAGCACTGAAGCTTTCTTT.

A word on this clonotype: The CDR3 carries no conserved terminal phenylalanine or tryptophan, so it likely arises from a read error. It is unclear where the CDR3 begins or ends on the DNA, so no DNA is shown, and the CDR3 is as TCRdb lists it. The chain links TRBV6-5 to TRBJ1-4; TRBD1 was called by the table and not checked on the DNA. The CDR3 numbers 10 amino acids, ends counted. Germline V gives CDR1 MNHEY, CDR2 SVGAGI. The CDR3 protein is CASGDRQANY.

This clonotype was picked up many times. The J gene is TRBJ2-6, the V gene TRBV19; 8 bases fit TRBD2. CDR1 is LNHDA, CDR2 SQIVND, per germline (reference sequence). The CDR3 consists of 14 residues. Losses at the gene ends were 7 bases for V and 3 bases for J; bases not matched to a gene: 2. The CDR3 region has the DNA TGTGCCAGTACGCGGGGGGTTGGGGCCAACGTCCTGACTTTC. It yields the protein CASTRGVGANVLTF. Supplemented by reference TRBV19 and TRBJ2-6, the full variable domain reads DGGITQSPKYLFRKEGQNVTLSCEQNLNHDAMYWYRQDPGQGLRLIYYSQIVNDFQKGDIAEGYSVSREKKESFPLTVTSAQKNPTAFYLCASTRGVGANVLTFGAGSRLTVL.

The chain uses TRBV2 and TRBJ1-2; a weak D match, TRBD1 (5 bases). This CDR3 contains 14 residues. V dropped 1 base and J dropped 8 bases, with 14 bases sitting between them. The germline V gene has CDR1 SNHLY and CDR2 FYNNEI. The CDR3 DNA follows: TGTGCCAGCAGTGAAGACGGGACCGGCGCGGGCTACACCTTC. Its protein is CASSEDGTGAGYTF.

This clonotype was seen many times. The genes are TRBV24-1 and TRBJ1-5; maybe TRBD1 (5 bases). The CDR3 is 16 residues long. The V gene lost 3 bases and the J gene lost 1 base, with 12 bases spanning the gap. Germline V gene data show CDR1 as KGHDR and CDR2 as SFDVKD. CDR3 nucleotides: TGTGCCACCAGTGATGCTGGGGGGAGCAGCAATCAGCCCCAGCATTTT. Translating gives CATSDAGGSSNQPQHF.

This clonotype was seen more than once but under ten times. This chain connects TRBV19 to TRBJ1-4, with 8 nucleotides matching TRBD1. CDR1 and CDR2 (germline): LNHDA, SQIVND (reference sequence). The CDR3 is made up of 15 amino acids. V dropped 5 bases and J dropped 5; count of bases not matched to a gene: 7. The CDR3 nucleotides read TGTGCCAGTAGTCCCTACACAGGGGGGAATGAAAAACTGTTTTTT. It translates to CASSPYTGGNEKLFF.